These T cell receptor beta chains were read from a single sample in a study of response to subunit inactivated influenza vaccine. TCRdb re-derived calls from the RT-PCR reads in MiXCR, one entry per CDR3 protein. The sample has approximately 250,000 distinct CDR3 sequences, 12% seen once. Source: non-naive T cells sorted from PBMCs, taken around 15 days before vaccination. All receptors come from a man aged 50 or older who received an inactivated influenza vaccine. Each CDR3 is given with its conserved first and last residue. The D gene is left open where the match is weak. Some rows have no size entry. The others give once, few or many, or a class for an expanded clone.

D	V	size	J	DNA	CDR3
NA	TRBV5-6	few	TRBJ2-7	TGTGCCAGCACCCTCCAAACAACGGGGGTTGACTACGAGCAGTACTTC	CASTLQTTGVDYEQYF
NA	TRBV2	NA	TRBJ2-1	TGTGCCAGCAGTGAAAGGAATGAGCAGTTCTTC	CASSERNEQFF
TRBD2	TRBV4-1	few	TRBJ2-1	TGCGCCAGCAGCCAAGGTCTAGCGGGGGGCTCCTACAATGAGCAGTTCTTC	CASSQGLAGGSYNEQFF
TRBD2	TRBV7-2	NA	TRBJ2-3	TGTGCCAGCAGCGGGACTAGCTGGGCAGATACGCAGTATTTT	CASSGTSWADTQYF
TRBD1	TRBV7-2	many	TRBJ2-7	TGTGCCAGCAGCTTGAACAGGGGGGACGAGCAGTACTTC	CASSLNRGDEQYF
NA	TRBV28	many	TRBJ1-2	TGTGCCAGCAGCTTAGGCAGCTATGGCTACACCTTC	CASSLGSYGYTF
TRBD2	TRBV6-5	many	TRBJ2-3	TGTGCCAGCAGTTACTCTTCATCGGGGGGGAATACGCAGTATTTT	CASSYSSSGGNTQYF
NA	TRBV6-1	few	TRBJ1-2	TGTGCCAGCAGTGAATCCAGGGTCGCTGGCTACACCTTC	CASSESRVAGYTF
NA	TRBV6-2/TRBV6-3	few	TRBJ2-7	TGTGCCAGCAGTTACTCGACCGCCGGGGTCGAGAGTTACGAGCAGTACTTC	CASSYSTAGVESYEQYF
NA	TRBV5-6	many	TRBJ1-5	TGTGCCAGCAGCTTTTCCCGGTGGGGTGGCGTAGCTAGCAATCAGCCCCAGCATTTT	CASSFSRWGGVASNQPQHF
NA	TRBV2	few	TRBJ1-1	TGTGCCAGCAGTGTTACAGGGTTTTTGAACACTGAAGCTTTCTTT	CASSVTGFLNTEAFF
NA	TRBV14	NA	TRBJ2-5	TGTGCCAGCAGCCACGCACCAGGGGCGTTCGGAGAGACCCAGTACTTC	CASSHAPGAFGETQYF
NA	TRBV14	many	TRBJ2-5	TGTGCCAGCAGCCGCGGGGGCAAACCTCACCAAGAGACCCAGTACTTC	CASSRGGKPHQETQYF
TRBD2	TRBV28	NA	TRBJ2-7	TGTGCCAGCAGTTTTTTCTTTGGGGGAGGGAGCTCCTACGAGCAGTACTTC	CASSFFFGGGSSYEQYF
TRBD1	TRBV20-1	few	TRBJ1-5	TGCAGTGCTAGCTACAGGGGTAGCAATCAGCCCCAGCATTTT	CSASYRGSNQPQHF